The rows below give T cell receptor beta chains drawn from one sample of a study of shared clonotypes between healthy human individuals. TCRdb keeps only in-frame clones here, not all; method: immunoSEQ multiplex PCR. The sample lists some 2 million clones; roughly 95% were seen once. Sequencing was done on a sample of naive CD8+ T cells sorted from blood. The receptors here all came from a man between 18 and 29 years old in good health. The CDR3 runs from the conserved cysteine through the conserved F or W. Each record gives: D gene, J gene, V gene, CDR3 length, CDR3 DNA, CDR3 protein. D genes are given only for firm matches.

>TRBD2|TRBJ2-1|TRBV4-1|13
TGCGCCACCGGACTAGCTAGGGACAATGAGCAGTTCTTC
CATGLARDNEQFF
>NA|TRBJ2-1|TRBV5-8|14
TGTGCCAGCAGCTTGGAGGGGGGGACAGATGAGCAGTTCTTC
CASSLEGGTDEQFF
>NA|TRBJ2-2|TRBV5-1|18
TGCGCCAGCAGCTTGGGTTTTTCACTAGCCCCGGGTACCGGGGAGCTGTTTTTT
CASSLGFSLAPGTGELFF
>NA|TRBJ1-6|TRBV5-6|14
TGTGCCAGCAGCTTTCCGGGTCGTAATTCACCCCTCCACTTT
CASSFPGRNSPLHF
>NA|TRBJ2-7|TRBV7-9|16
TGTGCCAGCAGCTTAGGGCAGGTTGGGTATCGATACGAGCAGTACTTC
CASSLGQVGYRYEQYF
>TRBD2|TRBJ2-1|TRBV27|16
TGTGCCAGCAGTTTATTCCTAGCGGGAGAGGGCAATGAGCAGTTCTTC
CASSLFLAGEGNEQFF
>TRBD1|TRBJ1-2|TRBV6-6|12
TGTGCCAGCAGTCCCACCGGGACAGCCGACACCTTC
CASSPTGTADTF
>NA|TRBJ2-7|TRBV9|15
TGTGCCAGCAGCGCATGGGCGGACTTCTCCTACGAGCAGTACTTC
CASSAWADFSYEQYF
>TRBD1|TRBJ2-1|TRBV5-5|17
TGTGCCAGCAGCGTGGACAGGATCCTCGGCTACAATGATGAGCAGTTCTTC
CASSVDRILGYNDEQFF
>NA|TRBJ2-1|TRBV6-5|12
TGTGCCAGCAGTTCGGCGAACAATGAGCAGTTCTTC
CASSSANNEQFF